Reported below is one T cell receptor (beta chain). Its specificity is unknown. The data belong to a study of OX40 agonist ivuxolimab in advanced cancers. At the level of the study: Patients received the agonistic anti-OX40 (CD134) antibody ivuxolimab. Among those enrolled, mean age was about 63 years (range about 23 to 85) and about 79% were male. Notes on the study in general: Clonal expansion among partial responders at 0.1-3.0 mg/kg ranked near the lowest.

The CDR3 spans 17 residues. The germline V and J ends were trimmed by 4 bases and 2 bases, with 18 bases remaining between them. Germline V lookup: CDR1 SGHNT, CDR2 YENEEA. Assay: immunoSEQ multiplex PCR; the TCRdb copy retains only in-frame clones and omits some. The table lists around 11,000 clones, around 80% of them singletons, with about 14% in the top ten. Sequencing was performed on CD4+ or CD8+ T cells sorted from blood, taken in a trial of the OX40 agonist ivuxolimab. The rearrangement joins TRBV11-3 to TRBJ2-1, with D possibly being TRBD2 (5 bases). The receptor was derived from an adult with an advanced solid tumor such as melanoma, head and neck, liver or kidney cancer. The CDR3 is CASSWQGLEFAYNEQFF. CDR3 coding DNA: TGTGCCAGCAGCTGGCAAGGACTGGAGTTCGCCTACAATGAGCAGTTCTTC.